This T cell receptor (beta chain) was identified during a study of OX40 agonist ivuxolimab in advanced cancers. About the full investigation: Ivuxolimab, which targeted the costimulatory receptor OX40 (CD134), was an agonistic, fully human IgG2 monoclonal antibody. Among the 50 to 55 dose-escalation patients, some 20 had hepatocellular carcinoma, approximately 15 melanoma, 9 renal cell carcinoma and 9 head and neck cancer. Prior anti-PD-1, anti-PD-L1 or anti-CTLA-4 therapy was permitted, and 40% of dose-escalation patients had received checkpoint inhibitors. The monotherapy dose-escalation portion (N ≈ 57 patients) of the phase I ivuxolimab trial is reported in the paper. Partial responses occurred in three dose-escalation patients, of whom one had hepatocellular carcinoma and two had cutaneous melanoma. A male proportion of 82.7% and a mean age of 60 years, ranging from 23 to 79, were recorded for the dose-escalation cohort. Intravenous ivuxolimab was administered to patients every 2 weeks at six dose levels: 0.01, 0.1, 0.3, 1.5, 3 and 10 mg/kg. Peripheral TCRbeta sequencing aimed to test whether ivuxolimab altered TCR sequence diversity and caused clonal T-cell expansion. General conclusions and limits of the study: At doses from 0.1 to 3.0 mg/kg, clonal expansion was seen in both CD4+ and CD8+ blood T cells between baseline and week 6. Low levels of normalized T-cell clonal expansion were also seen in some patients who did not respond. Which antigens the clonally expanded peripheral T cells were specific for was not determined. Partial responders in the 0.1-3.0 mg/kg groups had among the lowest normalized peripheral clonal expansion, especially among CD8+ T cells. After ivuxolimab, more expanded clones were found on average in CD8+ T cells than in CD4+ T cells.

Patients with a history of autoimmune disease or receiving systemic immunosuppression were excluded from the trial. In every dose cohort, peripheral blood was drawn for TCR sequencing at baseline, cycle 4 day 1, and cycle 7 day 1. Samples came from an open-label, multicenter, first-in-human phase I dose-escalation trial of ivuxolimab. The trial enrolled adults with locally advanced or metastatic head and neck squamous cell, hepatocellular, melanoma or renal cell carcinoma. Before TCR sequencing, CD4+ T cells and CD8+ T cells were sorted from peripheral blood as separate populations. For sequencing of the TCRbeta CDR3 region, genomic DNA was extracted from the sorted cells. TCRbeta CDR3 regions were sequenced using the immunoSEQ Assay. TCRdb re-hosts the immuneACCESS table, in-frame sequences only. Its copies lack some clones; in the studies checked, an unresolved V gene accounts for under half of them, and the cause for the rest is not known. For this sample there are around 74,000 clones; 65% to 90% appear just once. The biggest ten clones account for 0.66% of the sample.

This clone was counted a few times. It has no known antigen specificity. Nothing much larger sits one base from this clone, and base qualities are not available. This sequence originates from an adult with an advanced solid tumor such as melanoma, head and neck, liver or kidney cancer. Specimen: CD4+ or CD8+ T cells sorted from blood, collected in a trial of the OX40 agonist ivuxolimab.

The DNA sequence is given as TGTGCCAGCAGCCAAGATTTGACAGCCCGAACGCAGTATTTT. This codes for CASSQDLTARTQYF. The V and J segments used are TRBV14 and TRBJ2-3; TRBD1 is a possible D gene, resting on 5 matching bases. A distance of 13 bases separates the germline ends of V and J, which lose 0 bases and 9 bases respectively. There are 14 amino acids in the CDR3, from cysteine to phenylalanine inclusive. Left in the record is the CDR3 DNA by itself, 42 bases read in frame from the first base. CDR1 and CDR2 are read off the germline V gene as SGHDN and FVKESK.